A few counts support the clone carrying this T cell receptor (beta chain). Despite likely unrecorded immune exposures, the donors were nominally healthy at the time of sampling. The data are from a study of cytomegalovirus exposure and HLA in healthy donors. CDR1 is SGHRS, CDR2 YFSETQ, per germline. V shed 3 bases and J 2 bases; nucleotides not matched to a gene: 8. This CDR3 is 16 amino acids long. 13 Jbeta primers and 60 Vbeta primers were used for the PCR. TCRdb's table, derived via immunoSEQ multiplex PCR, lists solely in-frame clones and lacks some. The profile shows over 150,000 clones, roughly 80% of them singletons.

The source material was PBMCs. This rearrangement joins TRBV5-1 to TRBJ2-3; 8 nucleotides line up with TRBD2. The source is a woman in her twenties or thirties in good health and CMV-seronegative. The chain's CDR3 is CASSWPRRGDTDTQYF. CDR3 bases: TGCGCCAGCAGCTGGCCTAGGCGGGGGGACACAGATACGCAGTATTTT.